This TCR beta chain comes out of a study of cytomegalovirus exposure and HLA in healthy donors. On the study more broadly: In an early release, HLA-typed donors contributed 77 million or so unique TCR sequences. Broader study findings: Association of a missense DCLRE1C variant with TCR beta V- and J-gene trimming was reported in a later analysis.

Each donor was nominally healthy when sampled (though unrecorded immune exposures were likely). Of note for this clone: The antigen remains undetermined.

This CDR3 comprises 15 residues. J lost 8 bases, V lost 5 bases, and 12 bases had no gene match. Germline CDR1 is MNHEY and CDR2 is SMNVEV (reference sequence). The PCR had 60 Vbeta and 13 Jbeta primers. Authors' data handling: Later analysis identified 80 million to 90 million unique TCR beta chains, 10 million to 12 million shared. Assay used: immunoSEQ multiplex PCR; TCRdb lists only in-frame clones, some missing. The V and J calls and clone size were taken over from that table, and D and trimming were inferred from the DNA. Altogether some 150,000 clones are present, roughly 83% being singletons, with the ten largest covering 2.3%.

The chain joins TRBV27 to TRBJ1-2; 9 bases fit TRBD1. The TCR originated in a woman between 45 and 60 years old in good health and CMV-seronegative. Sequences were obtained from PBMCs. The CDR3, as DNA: TGTGCCAGCAGTCAGTACCTCGGGACAGGGAAAGGCTACACCTTC. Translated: CASSQYLGTGKGYTF.